This T cell receptor beta chain stems from a study of siplizumab effects on memory and regulatory T cells. Points on this clone: Its matching antigen is unknown.

Regarding the study as a whole: Alloreactive sequences traceable to unstimulated CD4+ memory cells declined significantly under siplizumab.

Assay used: immunoSEQ multiplex PCR; TCRdb lists only in-frame clones, some missing. The sample has tens of thousands of clones, around 97% seen once. The ends lost 3 bases at V and 1 base at J; junction bases unmatched: 4. Per germline, CDR1 MGHRA and CDR2 YSYEKL. The CDR3 loop spans 15 amino acids. The sequencing input was naive CD8+ T cells sorted from blood. This TCR was sampled from a human donor in good health. V gene TRBV4-1 combines with J gene TRBJ1-2, with 8 bases matching TRBD1. The CDR3 DNA sequence: TGCGCCAGCAGCCAGATAGACAGGGGTAACTATGGCTACACCTTC. It codes for CASSQIDRGNYGYTF.